This TCR beta chain was observed in a study of cytomegalovirus exposure and HLA in healthy donors. This CDR3 spans 18 amino acids. Between the trimmed V and J ends, which lost 4 bases and 1 base, there was a span of 23 bases. Germline V gene data show CDR1 as SGHNT and CDR2 as YYREEE (reference sequence). Data came from immunoSEQ multiplex PCR; TCRdb stores just in-frame clones and leaves some out. The profile shows almost 200,000 clones, about three quarters of them singletons. The sequencing sample was made of PBMCs. This TCR was sampled from a woman aged 25 to 39 in good health and CMV-seronegative. The gene calls are TRBV5-4 and TRBJ1-1, with TRBD1 as a possible D gene (5 bases). The CDR3 protein is CASSGPHGGVVRNTEAFF. CDR3 in DNA: TGTGCCAGCAGCGGTCCCCACGGGGGGGTGGTGAGGAACACTGAAGCTTTCTTT.